A single sample gave rise to the 25 T cell receptor beta chains below, sequenced in a study of blood T cell repertoires in COVID-19. The table came from immunoSEQ multiplex PCR; TCRdb's copy has only in-frame clones and leaves some out. The sample has some 400,000 clones; approximately 86% are singletons. The sequencing input was peripheral blood. The receptors originated from a human donor in a cohort sampled during active COVID-19.

The CDR3: CASSLRGQYEQYF. CDR3 nucleotides: TGTGCCAGCAGTCTCAGGGGGCAGTACGAGCAGTACTTC. This chain uses TRBV7-8 with TRBJ2-7; TRBD1 aligns across 8 bases. V gave up 6 bases and J gave up 4 bases; unmatched junction bases: 5. Germline CDR1 and CDR2: SGHVS and FQNEAQ. CDR3 length: 13 amino acids.

The chain is built from TRBV27 and TRBJ2-7, with 8 bases that match TRBD1. The germline V gene encodes CDR1 MNHEY and CDR2 SMNVEV (reference sequence). The CDR3 is 15 residues long. The ends lost 4 bases at V and 5 bases at J; junction bases unmatched: 10. The CDR3 DNA sequence: TGTGCCAGCAGTTCACCTCGGACAGGGCGCCACGAGCAGTACTTC. Translation: CASSSPRTGRHEQYF.

The sample holds a few counts of this clone. This chain uses TRBV11-2 with TRBJ2-7, with 9 bases matching TRBD2. The CDR3 is 16 amino acids. Trimming cost V 2 bases and J 0 bases; bases outside gene matches: 5. Germline V gives CDR1 SGHAT, CDR2 FQNNGV. Written as DNA, the CDR3 is TGTGCCAGCAGCTTAAAGGCTAGCGGGGTCTCCTACGAGCAGTACTTC. The encoded protein is CASSLKASGVSYEQYF.

This chain links TRBV6-5 with TRBJ1-6; no clear D gene. CDR3 length: 14 residues. CDR1 and CDR2 from the germline V gene are MNHEY and SVGAGI. Trimming pared 6 bases from V and 0 bases from J, leaving 6 bases between. The CDR3 DNA reads as TGTGCCAGCAGACAGAGCTCCTATAATTCACCCCTCCACTTT. Its translation: CASRQSSYNSPLHF.

The chain joins TRBV24-1 to TRBJ2-3; unclear D gene. The CDR3 has 15 amino acids. V dropped 3 bases and J dropped 4 bases, with 13 bases sitting between them. The germline gives CDR1 KGHDR, CDR2 SFDVKD. The CDR3 region has the DNA TGTGCCACCAGTGATGCTACAGTGAGCTCAGATACGCAGTATTTT. It translates to CATSDATVSSDTQYF.

This clone appeared once. J is TRBJ1-1 and V is TRBV5-1; D not resolved. The ends were cut back, 4 bases at V and 1 base at J, with 11 bases in the middle. The CDR3 is 14 residues long. Germline CDR1 is SGHRS and CDR2 is YFSETQ. As DNA, the CDR3 is TGCGCCAGCAGCCCTCTATCCGGGAACACTGAAGCTTTCTTT. Protein: CASSPLSGNTEAFF.

Only a few counts were recorded for this clone. V usage is TRBV5-1 and J usage is TRBJ2-7, with D perhaps matching TRBD2 (7 bases). Germline V lookup: CDR1 SGHRS, CDR2 YFSETQ. The CDR3 extends over 13 amino acids. The CDR3 region has the DNA TGCACCAAGTCGGGGGGCTCAGTATACGAGCAGTACTTC. Residues: CTKSGGSVYEQYF.

The chain recombines TRBV5-1 with TRBJ1-3; a weak D match, TRBD1 (5 bases). The V end lost 0 bases, the J end lost 4 bases, and 17 bases lay between the germline ends. The CDR3 is 17 amino acids. CDR1 is SGHRS, CDR2 YFSETQ, per germline. This chain's CDR3 is CASSLGPTRDSGNTIYF. CDR3 in DNA: TGCGCCAGCAGCTTGGGACCGACAAGGGACTCAGGAAACACCATATATTTT. The full variable domain, in which reference TRBV5-1 and TRBJ1-3 provide the parts outside the CDR3, is KAGVTQTPRYLIKTRGQQVTLSCSPISGHRSVSWYQQTPGQGLQFLFEYFSETQRNKGNFPGRFSGRQFSNSRSEMNVSTLELGDSALYLCASSLGPTRDSGNTIYFGEGSWLTVV.

The V and J genes are TRBV4-1 and TRBJ2-7, with TRBD2 matching over 7 bases. There are 16 residues in the CDR3. CDR1 is MGHRA and CDR2 is YSYEKL in the germline V gene. With 0 bases clipped from V and 3 bases from J, the junction kept 8 bases outside the gene matches. CDR3 in amino acids: CASSQDPAGTYYEQYF. The CDR3 nucleotides read TGCGCCAGCAGCCAAGATCCAGCGGGAACCTACTACGAGCAGTACTTC.

V usage is TRBV9 and J usage is TRBJ2-1; 10 positions match TRBD2. J gave up 0 bases and V 1 base, and 10 bases lay outside the gene matches. Germline V gene lookup returns CDR1 SGDLS and CDR2 YYNGEE. CDR3 length equals 19 residues. CDR3 residues: CASSVRSLAGVGSYNEQFF. The CDR3 coding sequence is TGTGCCAGCAGCGTAAGGTCTCTAGCGGGAGTCGGCTCCTACAATGAGCAGTTCTTC.

The chain has TRBV11-2 and TRBJ2-7; D perhaps matches TRBD2 (5 bases). V was cut by 5 bases and J by 0 bases, with 14 bases left in between. Germline CDR1 and CDR2: SGHAT and FQNNGV. This CDR3 is built from 15 residues. Here the CDR3 reads CASSHGLLTSYEQYF. The CDR3, as DNA: TGTGCCAGCAGCCACGGACTCCTAACCTCCTACGAGCAGTACTTC.

The chain has TRBV21-1 and TRBJ1-6. TRBV21-1 is noted as a pseudogene. CDR3 length: 15 residues. In nucleotides, the CDR3 is TGTGCCACCAAAATTACGGGCGGGATTAATTCACCCCTCCACTTT. Protein product: CATKITGGINSPLHF.

V usage is TRBV11-2 and J usage is TRBJ2-3; 7 positions agree with TRBD2. Germline values: CDR1 SGHAT, CDR2 FQNNGV. The CDR3 runs 16 residues. With V trimmed by 5 bases and J by 1 base, 9 bases remained unmatched. The CDR3 region is CASSTVLARGTDTQYF. DNA for the CDR3: TGTGCCAGCAGCACGGTACTAGCGAGGGGCACAGATACGCAGTATTTT.

This rearrangement joins TRBV18 to TRBJ2-7; D uncertain. This CDR3 spans 15 amino acids. Germline-derived CDR1 and CDR2 are KGHSH and LQKENI. V lost 3 bases to trimming and J lost 0 bases, with 12 bases between them. CDR3 bases: TGTGCCAGCTCACCGATCCACCCGGGCTCCTACGAGCAGTACTTC. Translation: CASSPIHPGSYEQYF.

This clone was observed a single time. The J gene is TRBJ2-1, the V gene TRBV6-4, with TRBD2 matching 11 bases. The CDR3 is 17 residues long. Germline CDR1 MRHNA, CDR2 SNTAGT. The junction had 5 bases not matched to a gene; V was cut back by 4 bases and J by 0 bases. The CDR3, as DNA: TGTGCCAGCAGTGTGGCTAGCGGGGGGAGCTCCTACAATGAGCAGTTCTTC. Translation gives CASSVASGGSSYNEQFF.

This rearrangement joins TRBV12-3 or TRBV12-4 to TRBJ2-7, with no clear D. This CDR3 comprises 12 residues. The ends were cut back, 5 bases at V and 3 bases at J, with 8 bases in the middle. The CDR3 reads CASSPTYYEQYF. The CDR3 coding sequence is TGTGCCAGCAGTCCCACCTACTACGAGCAGTACTTC.

V gene TRBV4-1 combines with J gene TRBJ2-3, with D possibly matching TRBD2 (6 bases). CDR1 MGHRA and CDR2 YSYEKL come from the germline V gene. This CDR3 contains 15 residues. The V and J ends lost 3 bases and 0 bases respectively, with 10 bases between them. The CDR3 bases are TGCGCCAGCAGCCAGGTAGCGGCTAGCACAGATACGCAGTATTTT. It specifies CASSQVAASTDTQYF.

This clone was detected only a few times. The CDR3 reads CASSARDRAKYGYTF. CDR3 DNA: TGTGCCAGCAGCGCCCGGGACAGAGCCAAGTATGGCTACACCTTC. V gene TRBV7-9 combines with J gene TRBJ1-2, with 7 bases identical to TRBD1. Trimming cost V 5 bases and J 5 bases; bases outside gene matches: 11. Per the germline V gene, CDR1 is SEHNR and CDR2 is FQNEAQ (reference sequence). The CDR3 totals 15 residues.

The rearrangement links TRBV19 to TRBJ2-7; 7 bases agree with TRBD2. The junction had 13 bases not matched to a gene; V was cut back by 5 bases and J by 3 bases. This CDR3 comprises 16 residues. In germline, CDR1 is LNHDA, CDR2 SQIVND (reference sequence). The CDR3 spells CASSSRRLERGYEQYF. CDR3 bases: TGTGCCAGTAGTTCCCGGCGCTTGGAGCGGGGCTACGAGCAGTACTTC.

This chain connects TRBV3-1 (or the pseudogene TRBV3-2) to TRBJ2-3; TRBD2 aligns across 9 bases. Germline V gene sequence: CDR1 LGHDT, CDR2 YNNKEL (reference sequence). This CDR3 contains 16 residues. V was pared by 0 bases and J by 4 bases, with 5 bases of the junction left unmatched. The CDR3 sequence is CASSQESRGGPDTQYF. The CDR3 nucleotides are TGTGCCAGCAGCCAAGAGTCGCGGGGGGGCCCAGATACGCAGTATTTT.

The chain employs TRBV6-5 and TRBJ1-1; D remains ambiguous. The CDR3 contains 15 residues. V was clipped by 3 bases and J by 1 base, with 12 bases between them. From germline, CDR1 is MNHEY and CDR2 SVGAGI. The CDR3 loop reads CASSYHNTANTEAFF. In nucleotides, the CDR3 is TGTGCCAGCAGTTATCACAACACAGCGAACACTGAAGCTTTCTTT.

CDR3 residues: CASQVQGWTEAFF. For the CDR3, the DNA is TGTGCCAGTCAAGTACAGGGATGGACTGAAGCTTTCTTT. The rearrangement joins TRBV7-9 to TRBJ1-1, with D perhaps TRBD1 (6 bases). The CDR3 is 13 residues long. Germline CDR1 SEHNR, CDR2 FQNEAQ (reference sequence). Trimming stripped 9 bases from V and 5 bases from J, with 16 bases between. The full variable domain, with the rest looked up from reference TRBV7-9 and TRBJ1-1, is DTGVSQNPRHKITKRGQNVTFRCDPISEHNRLYWYRQTLGQGPEFLTYFQNEAQLEKSRLLSDRFSAERPKGSFSTLEIQRTEQGDSAMYLCASQVQGWTEAFFGQGTRLTVV.

The rearrangement links TRBV14 to TRBJ1-4; D gene uncertain. CDR1 and CDR2 (germline): SGHDN, FVKESK. This CDR3 contains 12 residues. Trimming pared 5 bases from V and 4 bases from J, leaving 5 bases between. CDR3 coding DNA: TGTGCCAGCAGCTCAATTAATGAAAAACTGTTTTTT. Residues: CASSSINEKLFF.

This clone has a handful of counts. This chain uses TRBV18 with TRBJ1-1; tentatively, D is TRBD1 (6 bases). The CDR3 totals 12 residues. Germline CDR1 is KGHSH and CDR2 is LQKENI. Trimming removed 3 bases from V and 6 bases from J, with 8 bases in between. The CDR3 DNA sequence: TGTGCCAGCTCACCGGGGGCTTCTGAAGCTTTCTTT. This sequence encodes CASSPGASEAFF.

This sequence joins TRBV5-1 and TRBJ2-5; 8 bases are a match to TRBD1. Germline trimming cut 4 bases from V and 5 bases from J; bases unmatched to any gene: 10. The CDR3 runs to 15 residues. The germline V gene has CDR1 SGHRS and CDR2 YFSETQ. The CDR3 DNA reads TGCGCCAGCAGCAAAGGACAGGGTAATGTGGAGACCCAGTACTTC. This encodes CASSKGQGNVETQYF.